This is a list of T cell receptor beta chains from one sample in a study of shared clonotypes between healthy human individuals. Sequenced by immunoSEQ multiplex PCR; TCRdb stores in-frame clones only, minus some. The sample lists approximately 2.1 million clones, roughly 93% seen once, with about 0.39% in the top ten. Source material: naive CD4+ T cells from PBMCs. The receptor source for this set is a man between 18 and 29 years old in good health. Some clones in this sample may be carry-over from other donors' samples. The conserved cysteine and the conserved F or W are not part of the CDR3 here. Each record gives: J gene, D gene, V gene, CDR3 protein. The D gene is left open where the match is weak.

j_gene: TRBJ1-5; d_gene: .; v_gene: TRBV7-9; CDR3aa: ASSSTGSNQPQH
j_gene: TRBJ2-1; d_gene: .; v_gene: TRBV29-1; CDR3aa: SVEETGTYNEQF
j_gene: TRBJ1-5; d_gene: .; v_gene: TRBV28; CDR3aa: ASTIRGLNQPQH
j_gene: TRBJ2-7; d_gene: .; v_gene: TRBV5-4; CDR3aa: ASSLYLGEQY
j_gene: TRBJ1-1; d_gene: .; v_gene: TRBV19; CDR3aa: ASNPTANTEAF
j_gene: TRBJ2-7; d_gene: .; v_gene: TRBV5-1; CDR3aa: ASSPQGQTYEQY
j_gene: TRBJ2-7; d_gene: .; v_gene: TRBV18; CDR3aa: ASSPRGPEQY
j_gene: TRBJ2-3; d_gene: .; v_gene: TRBV29-1; CDR3aa: SVAAGGTDTQY
j_gene: TRBJ2-3; d_gene: .; v_gene: TRBV29-1; CDR3aa: SVRPSGDTQY
j_gene: TRBJ2-1; d_gene: .; v_gene: TRBV14; CDR3aa: ASSQDRGEQF
j_gene: TRBJ2-1; d_gene: .; v_gene: TRBV4-3; CDR3aa: ASSQVDNNEQF
j_gene: TRBJ2-1; d_gene: .; v_gene: TRBV25-1; CDR3aa: ASSHTGSPSYNEQF
j_gene: TRBJ1-1; d_gene: TRBD1; v_gene: TRBV6-1; CDR3aa: ASAGGGTGNTEAF
j_gene: TRBJ2-5; d_gene: TRBD1; v_gene: TRBV5-1; CDR3aa: ASSTTGDRGIVGTQY
j_gene: TRBJ2-7; d_gene: TRBD1; v_gene: TRBV19; CDR3aa: ASRTGGADYEQY
j_gene: TRBJ2-2; d_gene: .; v_gene: TRBV4-2; CDR3aa: ASSLDRPNTGELF
j_gene: TRBJ1-3; d_gene: .; v_gene: TRBV28; CDR3aa: ASTLGQSGNTIY
j_gene: TRBJ2-2; d_gene: .; v_gene: TRBV7-9; CDR3aa: ASSRGMNTGELF
j_gene: TRBJ2-1; d_gene: .; v_gene: TRBV5-1; CDR3aa: ASSLVQGVYNEQF
j_gene: TRBJ1-4; d_gene: .; v_gene: TRBV5-1; CDR3aa: ASSSRGGGYEKLF
j_gene: TRBJ1-1; d_gene: TRBD1; v_gene: TRBV6-5; CDR3aa: ASSDGQAWAF
j_gene: TRBJ2-3; d_gene: .; v_gene: TRBV28; CDR3aa: ASSRDGTDTQY
j_gene: TRBJ2-2; d_gene: .; v_gene: TRBV2; CDR3aa: ATLKEMGNTGELF
j_gene: TRBJ2-7; d_gene: TRBD1; v_gene: TRBV27; CDR3aa: ASSSTGTAFYEQY
j_gene: TRBJ1-6; d_gene: .; v_gene: TRBV5-1; CDR3aa: ASSLVALNSPLH
j_gene: TRBJ2-3; d_gene: .; v_gene: TRBV5-1; CDR3aa: ASSDGSSTDTQY
j_gene: TRBJ1-2; d_gene: TRBD1; v_gene: TRBV7-2; CDR3aa: ASSLVGQVGYGYT
j_gene: TRBJ1-2; d_gene: .; v_gene: TRBV29-1; CDR3aa: SVVEGIQSKVHGYT
j_gene: TRBJ2-1; d_gene: TRBD1; v_gene: TRBV7-2; CDR3aa: ASSFVQGSYNEQF
j_gene: TRBJ2-7; d_gene: TRBD2; v_gene: TRBV28; CDR3aa: ASSSGLAAYEQY
j_gene: TRBJ2-5; d_gene: TRBD2; v_gene: TRBV7-2; CDR3aa: ASSSLLAGPPQETQY
j_gene: TRBJ1-4; d_gene: .; v_gene: TRBV5-1; CDR3aa: ASSLAQVGEKLF
j_gene: TRBJ2-7; d_gene: TRBD1; v_gene: TRBV7-9; CDR3aa: ASSSGQGAYEQY
j_gene: TRBJ1-4; d_gene: .; v_gene: TRBV30; CDR3aa: AWTLQGNEKLF
j_gene: TRBJ2-5; d_gene: .; v_gene: TRBV4-3; CDR3aa: ASSHIAFQETQY
j_gene: TRBJ2-7; d_gene: TRBD1; v_gene: TRBV18; CDR3aa: ASSWDRAPLSYEQY
j_gene: TRBJ1-5; d_gene: TRBD1; v_gene: TRBV7-2; CDR3aa: ASSPRGDRAQPQH
j_gene: TRBJ2-1; d_gene: .; v_gene: TRBV5-1; CDR3aa: ASSLDPTNEQF
j_gene: TRBJ2-1; d_gene: .; v_gene: TRBV28; CDR3aa: ASTRGPYNEQF
j_gene: TRBJ1-1; d_gene: .; v_gene: TRBV5-1; CDR3aa: ASSLGRNTEAF
j_gene: TRBJ2-7; d_gene: .; v_gene: TRBV19; CDR3aa: ASSIGGAFYEQY
j_gene: TRBJ2-1; d_gene: TRBD2; v_gene: TRBV14; CDR3aa: ASSTGLASWPSSYNEQF
j_gene: TRBJ1-5; d_gene: .; v_gene: TRBV4-2; CDR3aa: ASSQERGRVQPQH
j_gene: TRBJ1-1; d_gene: .; v_gene: TRBV28; CDR3aa: ASSLFSWGQGTEAF
j_gene: TRBJ1-1; d_gene: TRBD1; v_gene: TRBV5-4; CDR3aa: ASTSEGADVWNSGNTEAF
j_gene: TRBJ2-3; d_gene: TRBD2; v_gene: TRBV5-1; CDR3aa: ASSFGGTSGTDTQY
j_gene: TRBJ2-5; d_gene: .; v_gene: TRBV20-1; CDR3aa: SASSYETQY
j_gene: TRBJ2-1; d_gene: .; v_gene: TRBV2; CDR3aa: ASSGGWGQSYNEQF
j_gene: TRBJ2-7; d_gene: .; v_gene: TRBV6-1; CDR3aa: ASSEVVRDEQY
j_gene: TRBJ1-2; d_gene: TRBD1; v_gene: TRBV28; CDR3aa: AHEGSGTGDYGYT
j_gene: TRBJ2-3; d_gene: TRBD2; v_gene: TRBV15; CDR3aa: ATLEASGIPDTQY
j_gene: TRBJ2-1; d_gene: .; v_gene: TRBV4-2; CDR3aa: ASSPTSYNEQF
j_gene: TRBJ1-1; d_gene: .; v_gene: TRBV28; CDR3aa: ASSLMPNTEAF
j_gene: TRBJ1-2; d_gene: .; v_gene: TRBV9; CDR3aa: ASSVGITTYGYT
j_gene: TRBJ2-1; d_gene: TRBD2; v_gene: TRBV5-8; CDR3aa: ASSLGLAGSLEQF
j_gene: TRBJ2-7; d_gene: TRBD1; v_gene: TRBV6-4; CDR3aa: ASSAGTGDSYEQY
j_gene: TRBJ2-5; d_gene: .; v_gene: TRBV2; CDR3aa: ASTVRETQY
j_gene: TRBJ2-4; d_gene: .; v_gene: TRBV5-5; CDR3aa: ASSEIPPRNKNIQY